This TCR beta chain was captured by sequencing in a study of blood T cell repertoires in COVID-19. Turning to the study itself: There were acute and convalescent COVID-19 samples, and they came from the United States, Italy and Spain. The analysed material was cDNA or gDNA that came from T cells, B-cell-depleted T cells, or PBMCs.

Original processing notes: Amplification of reference gene primers provided the estimated nucleated cell counts. The method was immunoSEQ multiplex PCR; TCRdb's version includes in-frame clones alone and lacks a portion of them. D and trimming come from the DNA, and the V and J calls and clone size come from that table. There are some 250,000 clones in the sample; around 86% occur only once, and about 3.2% lies in the top ten. Germline V gene data show CDR1 as MRHNA and CDR2 as SNTAGT. V shed 4 bases and J shed 0 bases, with 6 bases lying between them. This CDR3 is 13 amino acids long. The clonotype comes from a woman aged 55-69 years with active or convalescent COVID-19. The sample was peripheral blood. The gene calls are TRBV6-4 and TRBJ1-1; D gene uncertain. The CDR3 DNA sequence: TGTGCCAGCAGTGTATCCGTGAACACTGAAGCTTTCTTT. Translation gives CASSVSVNTEAFF.